These T cell receptor beta chains were read from a single sample in a study of patients and donors after allogeneic stem cell transplantation. MiXCR, run by TCRdb on the RT-PCR reads, gives a single entry per CDR3 protein. The sample gives roughly 140,000 distinct CDR3 sequences, approximately 40% of which show up once; 50% is in the top ten. Sequencing used blood, either unsorted or a sorted T cell fraction (not recorded which). These receptors originate from a human donor who was either an allogeneic HSCT recipient or a stem cell or donor lymphocyte infusion donor (not recorded which). It is not recorded whose cells these are; they may come from a transplant donor. Both conserved end residues are part of each CDR3. D genes are given only for firm matches. The size field is filled for only some rows; it gives once, few, many or a size class.

abundance	v_gene	j_gene	d_gene	CDR3nt	CDR3aa
once	TRBV12-3/TRBV12-4	TRBJ2-5	-	TGTGCCAGCAGTTTGTACAGGGAGGAGACCCAGTACTTC	CASSLYREETQYF
-	TRBV12-3/TRBV12-4	TRBJ1-1	-	TGTGCCAGCAGCCCAACAGGGAGGGACACTGAAGCTTTCTTT	CASSPTGRDTEAFF
few	TRBV28	TRBJ1-2	-	TGTGCCAGCAGTTTGTCGGGACCGATCTATGGCTACACCTTC	CASSLSGPIYGYTF
few	TRBV12-3/TRBV12-4	TRBJ1-2	-	TGTGCCAGCAGTTCCACAGAAAGCCATGGCTACACCTTC	CASSSTESHGYTF
few	TRBV29-1	TRBJ2-5	TRBD1	TGCAGCGTGACGGACAGGTCGATACAAGAGACCCAGTACTTC	CSVTDRSIQETQYF
many	TRBV7-2	TRBJ1-1	-	TGTGCCAGCAGCTTAGCTTTGGACGCTGAAGCTTTCTTT	CASSLALDAEAFF
many	TRBV4-1	TRBJ1-1	-	TGCGCCAGCAGCCAAATTATTGGGACGGCTTTCTTT	CASSQIIGTAFF
-	TRBV3-1	TRBJ1-2	-	TGTGCCAGCAGCCATGGGGGACTGAGCTATGGCTACACCTTC	CASSHGGLSYGYTF
-	TRBV28	TRBJ1-3	-	TGTGCCAGCAAGGGGGGAGGCGCCGAAAACACCATATATTTT	CASKGGGAENTIYF
-	TRBV5-6	TRBJ2-1	TRBD1	TGTGCCAGCAGCTTAGTCCGGGACAGGGCAGACGATGAGCAGTTCTTC	CASSLVRDRADDEQFF
few	TRBV6-5	TRBJ1-2	TRBD1	TGTGCCAGCAGTCTTCGGGACAGCAATACAACCAACTATGGCTACACCTTC	CASSLRDSNTTNYGYTF
-	TRBV6-5	TRBJ2-3	-	TGTGCCAGCAGTTACTCAGACTCCACAGATACGCAGTATTTT	CASSYSDSTDTQYF
-	TRBV12-3/TRBV12-4	TRBJ1-3	-	TGTGCCACCGGACATATAGGAAACACCATATATTTT	CATGHIGNTIYF
-	TRBV2	TRBJ1-2	-	TGTGCCAGCAGCCCCTTGGGACGGAACAACTATGGCTACACCTTC	CASSPLGRNNYGYTF
-	TRBV29-1	TRBJ1-1	-	TGCAGCGTTGGGGTTCACGGGAGGGGCACTGAAGCTTTCTTT	CSVGVHGRGTEAFF
few	TRBV25-1	TRBJ1-5	-	TGTGCCAGCAGCGGAAAGGACAGCAAGAATAGCAATCAGCCCCAGCATTTT	CASSGKDSKNSNQPQHF
few	TRBV7-8	TRBJ1-1	-	TGTGCCAGCAGCTTTATGGGTCGGAACACTGAAGCTTTCTTT	CASSFMGRNTEAFF
-	TRBV10-3	TRBJ2-7	-	TGTGCCATCAGTGGCACAGCATACGAGCAGTACTTC	CAISGTAYEQYF
once	TRBV7-3	TRBJ2-6	-	TGTGCCAGCAGCTTTACGGGGGCCAACGTCCTGACTTTC	CASSFTGANVLTF
-	TRBV6-1	TRBJ1-6	-	TGTGCCAGCAGTGAAGTCGGGCCCCTCCACTTT	CASSEVGPLHF
-	TRBV12-3/TRBV12-4	TRBJ2-1	-	TGTGCCAGCAGTCCCGGGACGGGTGAGCAGTTCTTC	CASSPGTGEQFF
few	TRBV9	TRBJ2-7	-	TGTGCCAGCAGCGTAGATCTGGGCGAGCAGTACTTC	CASSVDLGEQYF
few	TRBV2	TRBJ1-6	TRBD1	TGTGCCAGCAGTGAAGGGGGACAGTATAATTCACCCCTCCACTTT	CASSEGGQYNSPLHF
few	TRBV6-5	TRBJ1-2	-	TGTGCCAGCAGTTACTCGGGGAGGGGCTATGGCTACACCTTC	CASSYSGRGYGYTF
-	TRBV12-3/TRBV12-4	TRBJ1-2	-	TGTGCCAGCACCACGGGGGGGCGCATTGGCTACACCTTC	CASTTGGRIGYTF
-	TRBV7-9	TRBJ1-6	-	TGTGCCAGCAGCTTAAAAGGGGACTATAATTCACCCCTCCACTTT	CASSLKGDYNSPLHF
-	TRBV5-6	TRBJ1-1	TRBD1	TGTGCCAGCAGCTTATGGACAGGGACGAACACTGAAGCTTTCTTT	CASSLWTGTNTEAFF
-	TRBV27	TRBJ1-1	-	TGTGCCAGCAGTTTACAAGGGGTTTTGGCGAAGGGGACTGAAGCTTTCTTT	CASSLQGVLAKGTEAFF
few	TRBV7-7	TRBJ1-3	-	TGTGCTAGCAGCCCCGGACTGTCCTCTGGAAACACCATATATTTT	CASSPGLSSGNTIYF
once	TRBV6-6	TRBJ2-3	-	TGTGCCAGCAGTTACTCGGTTGCAGATACGCAGTATTTT	CASSYSVADTQYF
-	TRBV6-2/TRBV6-3	TRBJ1-5	-	TGTGCCAGCAGTCTTCCGGGCCGGGACACCAATCAGCCCCAGCATTTT	CASSLPGRDTNQPQHF
few	TRBV14	TRBJ2-7	-	TGTGCCAGCAGCCAAGGGGGGGGCATCTCCTACGAGCAGTACTTC	CASSQGGGISYEQYF
many	TRBV28	TRBJ1-1	-	TGTGCCAGCAGTTCCGGGACACCTCTTGGGACTGAAGCTTTCTTT	CASSSGTPLGTEAFF
-	TRBV30	TRBJ1-1	TRBD1	TGTGCCTGGCAGACAGGGGGGGGTACTGAAGCTTTCTTT	CAWQTGGGTEAFF
-	TRBV4-3	TRBJ1-1	-	TGCGCCAGCAGCCAAGGTGAGGGGAGGGGCACTGAAGCTTTCTTT	CASSQGEGRGTEAFF
few	TRBV4-2	TRBJ1-1	-	TGTGCCAGCAGCCAAGACGGGACGGATGAAGCTTTCTTT	CASSQDGTDEAFF
few	TRBV28	TRBJ1-2	TRBD1	TGTGCCAGCAGTTTCGAAGACAGGGAATATTATGGCTACACCTTC	CASSFEDREYYGYTF